This is a list of T cell receptor beta chains from one sample in a study of T cells expressing NK-cell markers. Reanalyzing the 5' RACE reads, TCRdb keeps one entry per CDR3 protein, without DNA. The sample holds 200,000 to 300,000 distinct CDR3 sequences. Sequencing was performed on blood T cells: a sorted CD56 or NKG2C T cell subset, CD4+ or CD8+ T cells, or bulk PBMC T cells (not recorded which). The receptors were gathered from a woman between 18 and 70 years old in good health. Each CDR3 is given with its conserved first and last residue.

j_call | v_call | cdr3_aa
TRBJ1-1 | TRBV7-9 | CASSLTLSEAFF
TRBJ2-1 | TRBV12-3/TRBV12-4 | CASSPGTSSPLEQFF
TRBJ2-5 | TRBV20-1 | CSAPRTGTGQETQYF
TRBJ1-5 | TRBV7-2 | CASRSREGPNQPQHF
TRBJ2-2 | TRBV7-3 | CASSLGPSGELFF
TRBJ2-1 | TRBV5-1 | CASSLGQEQFF
TRBJ2-3 | TRBV5-4 | CASSPQASQGVDTQYF
TRBJ1-2 | TRBV11-2 | CASSSRGAAGYGYTF
TRBJ2-7 | TRBV5-1 | CASSAQVLGSGSYEQYF
TRBJ2-1 | TRBV5-4 | CASSLDKSSREQFF
TRBJ2-1 | TRBV5-4 | CASSFSGTSGKEQFF
TRBJ2-2 | TRBV24-1 | CATSGNTGELFF
TRBJ1-1 | TRBV5-1 | CASSLEPRTTGAFF
TRBJ2-1 | TRBV7-6 | CASSLGGAGVTYNEQFF
TRBJ2-1 | TRBV12-3/TRBV12-4 | CASSFGRSLYEQFF
TRBJ2-6 | TRBV15 | CATTDGMGANVLTF
TRBJ2-1 | TRBV5-6 | CASSFVRLAGGRYNEQFF
TRBJ1-5 | TRBV12-3/TRBV12-4 | CASRAQGLQPQHF
TRBJ1-4 | TRBV7-2 | CASSDRRKLFF
TRBJ2-5 | TRBV20-1 | CSAGQRQGGETQYF
TRBJ2-5 | TRBV6-2/TRBV6-3 | CASRLTGEETQYF
TRBJ1-6 | TRBV30 | CAWNPTGLDSPLHF
TRBJ2-3 | TRBV30 | CAWSGWPGPSTDTQYF
TRBJ2-5 | TRBV28 | CASSRQEQGQETQYF
TRBJ1-1 | TRBV18 | CASSPERQGGSFF
TRBJ2-3 | TRBV7-2 | CASSLGLAGGSTDTQYF
TRBJ1-1 | TRBV5-5 | CASSLEWMNTEAFF
TRBJ2-7 | TRBV6-8 | CASRHRGSAYEQYF
TRBJ2-3 | TRBV19 | CASSSGISTDTQYF
TRBJ2-1 | TRBV20-1 | CSAREAGLNNEQFF
TRBJ1-4 | TRBV6-1 | CASSVDPGGEKLFF
TRBJ2-7 | TRBV5-1 | CASSSAGARYEQYF
TRBJ1-4 | TRBV7-2 | CASSSGQGVGYEKLFF
TRBJ2-2 | TRBV24-1 | CATSEGSGELFF
TRBJ1-5 | TRBV7-2 | CASSLDVAQPQHF
TRBJ1-5 | TRBV9 | CASSVIGQGVDQPQHF
TRBJ2-3 | TRBV12-3/TRBV12-4 | CASSRGGGAVDTQYF
TRBJ2-3 | TRBV20-1 | CSAPWEYEDTQYF
TRBJ2-4 | TRBV7-8 | CASSPRVAKNIQYF
TRBJ2-5 | TRBV20-1 | CSANGVGVQETQYF
TRBJ2-2 | TRBV28 | CASSFQGALRELFF